The present T cell receptor beta chain was sequenced within a study of blood T cell repertoires in COVID-19. Looking at the study overall: The cDNA or gDNA used as material had been derived from T cells, B-cell-depleted T cells, or PBMCs.

The CDR3 length is 14 residues. Per the germline V gene, CDR1 is SGHRS and CDR2 is YFSETQ. V lost 5 bases to trimming and J lost 5 bases; unmatched junction nucleotides: 9. The authors' processing: For nucleated cells, counts were estimated from reference gene primer amplification. Profiling relied on immunoSEQ multiplex PCR, and the TCRdb table lists in-frame clones only, not all of them. V, J and clone size are those of that table, while D and trimming were read from the DNA. Among tens of thousands of clones, approximately 87% were seen once, and the ten largest hold about 15%. The sample was peripheral blood. The chain combines TRBV5-1 with TRBJ2-5, with TRBD2 matching 7 bases. The receptor was derived from a human donor in a cohort sampled during active COVID-19. CDR3 sequence: CASRTSLGGETQYF. For the CDR3, the DNA is TGCGCCAGCAGGACTAGCCTCGGGGGGGAGACCCAGTACTTC. The complete variable domain, with remaining parts taken from reference TRBV5-1 and TRBJ2-5, reads KAGVTQTPRYLIKTRGQQVTLSCSPISGHRSVSWYQQTPGQGLQFLFEYFSETQRNKGNFPGRFSGRQFSNSRSEMNVSTLELGDSALYLCASRTSLGGETQYFGPGTRLLVL.